These 18 T cell receptor beta chains originate from one sample sequenced in a study of blood T cell repertoires in COVID-19. Some clones are missing from TCRdb's copy, which holds only in-frame ones; the method was immunoSEQ multiplex PCR. The sample consists of approximately 70,000 clones, 90% of them appearing once. Sequenced: peripheral blood. The receptors were gathered from a woman of 80 years or more with active COVID-19.

This chain connects TRBV7-8 to TRBJ2-5; TRBD1 matches at 8 bases. The CDR3 consists of 14 residues. After removal of 5 bases from V and 2 bases from J, the junction contained 4 bases not matched to a gene. The germline V gene encodes CDR1 SGHVS and CDR2 FQNEAQ. The CDR3 is CASSLGTGQETQYF. Here the CDR3 DNA reads TGTGCCAGCAGCCTCGGGACAGGACAAGAGACCCAGTACTTC.

The V call is TRBV30, the J call TRBJ1-4; the D is unclear. Germline CDR1 reads GTSNPN; CDR2 reads SVGIG (reference sequence). The ends were cut back, 4 bases at V and 5 bases at J, with 17 bases in the middle. The CDR3 consists of 15 residues. The CDR3 DNA reads as TGTGCCTGGAAGCGGGTGACCGGACGGAATGAAAAACTGTTTTTT. It codes for CAWKRVTGRNEKLFF.

The CDR3 sequence is CASSGTSGRYEQFF. The CDR3, as DNA: TGCGCCAGCAGCGGGACTAGCGGGAGGTATGAGCAGTTCTTC. The chain links TRBV10-2 to TRBJ2-1, with 15 bases aligning to TRBD2. The CDR3 runs to 14 residues. The germline CDR1 and CDR2 sequences are WSHSY and SAAADI. The ends lost 6 bases at V and 8 bases at J; junction bases unmatched: 2.

CDR3 sequence reads: CASLDTIAKNIQYF. The DNA of the CDR3 is TGTGCCAGTCTCGACACGATAGCCAAAAACATTCAGTACTTC. The chain recombines TRBV19 with TRBJ2-4; D uncertain. The CDR3 totals 14 residues. V lost 8 bases and J lost 0, with 11 bases in between. Germline V gives CDR1 LNHDA, CDR2 SQIVND (reference sequence).

The chain joins TRBV7-2 to TRBJ2-7, with 7 bases matching TRBD1. With 5 bases clipped from V and 2 bases from J, the junction kept 6 bases outside the gene matches. CDR1 is SGHTA, CDR2 FQGNSA, per germline. The CDR3 runs to 14 residues. CDR3 sequence reads: CASSLRQGPYEQYF. The CDR3 DNA is TGTGCCAGCAGCCTCAGACAGGGACCCTACGAGCAGTACTTC.

The chain uses TRBV11-3 and TRBJ2-1; 11 bases map to TRBD1. The J segment lost 6 bases and the V segment lost 5 bases, leaving 6 bases of the junction unmatched. The CDR3 has 15 amino acids. Germline V lookup: CDR1 SGHNT, CDR2 YENEEA. Here the CDR3 DNA reads TGTGCCAGCAGCCCTGGACAGGGGGCCACCAATGAGCAGTTCTTC. It codes for CASSPGQGATNEQFF.

The chain has TRBV19 and TRBJ2-7; 11 nucleotides line up with TRBD2. V was pared by 8 bases and J by 0 bases, with 6 bases of the junction left unmatched. The CDR3 runs to 15 residues. Germline V gene sequence: CDR1 LNHDA, CDR2 SQIVND (reference sequence). CDR3 protein: CASARGLAVSYEQYF. The CDR3 DNA reads TGTGCCAGTGCGAGGGGACTAGCGGTCTCCTACGAGCAGTACTTC.

The chain joins TRBV7-9 to TRBJ2-3, with 10 bases lining up with TRBD2. V lost 5 bases and J lost 3; bases outside the gene matches: 5. Germline CDR1 is SEHNR and CDR2 is FQNEAQ (reference sequence). This CDR3 region has 15 residues. The CDR3 DNA reads as TGTGCCAGCAGCGCGCTAGCGGGAGTTACAGATACGCAGTATTTT. Its protein is CASSALAGVTDTQYF.

The V gene is TRBV19, the J gene TRBJ2-7, with 9 bases aligning to TRBD1. Losses at the gene ends were 5 bases for V and 3 bases for J; bases not matched to a gene: 5. Germline-derived CDR1 and CDR2 are LNHDA and SQIVND (reference sequence). The CDR3 runs to 14 residues. DNA for the CDR3: TGTGCCAGTAGTGTGAGGACAGGGGTCTACGAGCAGTACTTC. Protein: CASSVRTGVYEQYF. The full variable domain, with the rest looked up from reference TRBV19 and TRBJ2-7, is DGGITQSPKYLFRKEGQNVTLSCEQNLNHDAMYWYRQDPGQGLRLIYYSQIVNDFQKGDIAEGYSVSREKKESFPLTVTSAQKNPTAFYLCASSVRTGVYEQYFGPGTRLTVT.

The V and J genes are TRBV5-6 and TRBJ2-6; a weak D match, TRBD1 (5 bases). Germline V CDR1 and CDR2: SGHDT, YYEEEE. CDR3 length: 16 residues. V was clipped by 0 bases and J by 2 bases, with 9 bases between them. As DNA, the CDR3 is TGTGCCAGCAGCTTGGCCACAGGAGCTGGGGCCAACGTCCTGACTTTC. Translating it yields CASSLATGAGANVLTF.

The chain recombines TRBV7-8 with TRBJ2-3; TRBD1 might be the D (5 bases). The V gene's germline CDR1 is SGHVS and CDR2 FQNEAQ. The CDR3 has 13 residues. V lost 5 bases to trimming and J lost 11 bases, with 17 bases between them. CDR3 in amino acids: CASSRALTEKQYF. CDR3 nucleotide sequence: TGTGCCAGCAGCCGAGCCCTGACAGAAAAGCAGTATTTT.

The chain carries TRBV19 and TRBJ2-7; 9 bases line up with TRBD1. The junction had 8 bases not matched to a gene; V was cut back by 7 bases and J by 4 bases. The germline CDR1 and CDR2 sequences are LNHDA and SQIVND (reference sequence). The length of the CDR3 is 14 residues. The CDR3 loop reads CASNPGQGGYEQYF. DNA for the CDR3: TGTGCCAGTAACCCGGGACAGGGCGGTTACGAGCAGTACTTC.

This clone was found a few times. The chain uses TRBV9 and TRBJ2-1, with D tentatively TRBD1 (6 bases). The V end lost 3 bases, the J end lost 4 bases, and 11 bases lay between the germline ends. Germline CDR1 reads SGDLS; CDR2 reads YYNGEE. CDR3 size: 14 residues. The CDR3 loop is CASSARTAYNEQFF. The CDR3 DNA reads TGTGCCAGCAGCGCGAGGACAGCATACAATGAGCAGTTCTTC.

As DNA, the CDR3 is TGTGCCAGCAGACCTGTAGCGGGAGGGGGAGAGACCCAGTACTTC. It encodes CASRPVAGGGETQYF. V and J are TRBV7-2 and TRBJ2-5, with TRBD2 matching over 11 bases. The ends lost 6 bases at V and 4 bases at J; junction bases unmatched: 7. CDR1 is SGHTA, CDR2 FQGNSA, per germline. The CDR3 covers 15 residues.

The rearrangement links TRBV7-3 to TRBJ2-3, with 7 bases aligning to TRBD2. V dropped 2 bases and J dropped 0; count of bases not matched to a gene: 2. Germline V gives CDR1 SGHTA, CDR2 FQGTGA. The CDR3 has 15 residues. Here the CDR3 DNA reads TGTGCCAGCAGCTTAGAGCGGGGTAGCACAGATACGCAGTATTTT. Translating gives CASSLERGSTDTQYF. Filled out from reference TRBV7-3 and TRBJ2-3, the complete variable domain reads GAGVSQTPSNKVTEKGKYVELRCDPISGHTALYWYRQSLGQGPEFLIYFQGTGAADDSGLPNDRFFAVRPEGSVSTLKIQRTERGDSAVYLCASSLERGSTDTQYFGPGTRLTVL.

The chain links TRBV12-3 or TRBV12-4 to TRBJ2-7; D unresolved. The CDR3 has 13 residues. With 5 bases removed from V and 9 bases from J, the gap between germline ends came to 17 bases. The chain's CDR3 is CASSVYQVSVQYF. In DNA, the CDR3 is TGTGCCAGCAGTGTCTACCAGGTATCGGTGCAGTACTTC.

This clone was recorded only once. This chain links TRBV27 with TRBJ2-1; 8 bases are a match to TRBD2. Unmatched junction bases numbered 15, after V lost 6 bases and J lost 8 bases. This CDR3 has 16 amino acids. Germline V gives CDR1 MNHEY, CDR2 SMNVEV (reference sequence). The CDR3 loop is CASSPLPDGRAYEQFF. In DNA form, the CDR3 reads TGTGCCAGCAGCCCCCTTCCTGACGGGAGGGCCTATGAGCAGTTCTTC.

The chain combines TRBV3-1 (or the pseudogene TRBV3-2) with TRBJ2-2; perhaps TRBD2 as D (5 bases). There are 12 residues in the CDR3. V lost 7 bases to trimming and J lost 5 bases, with 8 bases between them. Germline V CDR1 and CDR2: LGHDT, YNNKEL (reference sequence). This CDR3 is CASIGETGELFF. In nucleotides, the CDR3 is TGTGCCAGCATCGGGGAAACCGGGGAGCTGTTTTTT.